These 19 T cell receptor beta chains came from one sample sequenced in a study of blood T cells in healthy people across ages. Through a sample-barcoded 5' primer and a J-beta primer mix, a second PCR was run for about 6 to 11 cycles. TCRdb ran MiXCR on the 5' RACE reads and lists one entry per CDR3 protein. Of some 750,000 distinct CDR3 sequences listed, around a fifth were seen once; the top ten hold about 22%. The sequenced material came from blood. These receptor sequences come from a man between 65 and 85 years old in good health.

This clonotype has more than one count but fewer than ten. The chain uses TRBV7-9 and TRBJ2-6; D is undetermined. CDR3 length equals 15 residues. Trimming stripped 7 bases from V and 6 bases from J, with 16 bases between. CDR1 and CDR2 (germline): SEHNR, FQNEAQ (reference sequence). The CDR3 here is CASIARADVANVLTF. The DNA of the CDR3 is TGTGCCAGCATAGCTCGGGCCGACGTGGCCAACGTCCTGACTTTC. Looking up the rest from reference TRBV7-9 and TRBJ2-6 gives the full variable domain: DTGVSQNPRHKITKRGQNVTFRCDPISEHNRLYWYRQTLGQGPEFLTYFQNEAQLEKSRLLSDRFSAERPKGSFSTLEIQRTEQGDSAMYLCASIARADVANVLTFGAGSRLTVL.

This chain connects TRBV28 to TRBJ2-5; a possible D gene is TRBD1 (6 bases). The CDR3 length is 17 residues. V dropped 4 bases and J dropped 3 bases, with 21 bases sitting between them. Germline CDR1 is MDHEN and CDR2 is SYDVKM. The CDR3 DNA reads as TGTGCCAGCAGTTATCTTCGGACAGCGGATTTCAAAGAGACCCAGTACTTC. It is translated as CASSYLRTADFKETQYF.

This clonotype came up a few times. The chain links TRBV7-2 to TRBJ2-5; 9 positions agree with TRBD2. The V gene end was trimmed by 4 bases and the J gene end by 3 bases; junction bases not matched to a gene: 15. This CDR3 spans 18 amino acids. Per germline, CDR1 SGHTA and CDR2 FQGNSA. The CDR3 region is CASSSHPRASGKKETQYF. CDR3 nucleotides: TGTGCCAGCAGCTCCCACCCGAGGGCTAGCGGGAAAAAAGAGACCCAGTACTTC.

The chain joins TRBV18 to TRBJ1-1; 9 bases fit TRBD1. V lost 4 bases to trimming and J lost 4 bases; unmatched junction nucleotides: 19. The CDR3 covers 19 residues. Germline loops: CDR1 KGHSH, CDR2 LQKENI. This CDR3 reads CASSQTLGQGLGIRTEAFF. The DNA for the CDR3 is TGTGCCAGCTCACAAACGCTGGGACAGGGTCTAGGAATACGCACTGAAGCTTTCTTT.

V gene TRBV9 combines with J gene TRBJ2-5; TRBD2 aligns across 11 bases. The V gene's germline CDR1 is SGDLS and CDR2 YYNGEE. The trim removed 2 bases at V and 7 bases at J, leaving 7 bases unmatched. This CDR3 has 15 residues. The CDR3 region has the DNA TGTGCCAGCAGCGTTAGCGGGGGGGTCCAGTCGACCCAGTACTTC. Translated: CASSVSGGVQSTQYF.

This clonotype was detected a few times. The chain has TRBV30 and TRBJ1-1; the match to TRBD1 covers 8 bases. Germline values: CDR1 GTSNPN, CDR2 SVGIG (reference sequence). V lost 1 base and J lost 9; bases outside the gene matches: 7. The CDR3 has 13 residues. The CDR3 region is CAWSGPGQVQAFF. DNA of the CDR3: TGTGCCTGGAGTGGACCGGGACAGGTTCAAGCTTTCTTT.

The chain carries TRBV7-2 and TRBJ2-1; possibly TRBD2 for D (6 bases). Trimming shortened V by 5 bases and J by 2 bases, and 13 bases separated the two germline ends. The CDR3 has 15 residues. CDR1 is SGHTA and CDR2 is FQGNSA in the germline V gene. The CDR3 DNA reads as TGTGCCAGCAGCCCCGGGGACTTCGCCTACAATGAGCAGTTCTTC. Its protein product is CASSPGDFAYNEQFF.

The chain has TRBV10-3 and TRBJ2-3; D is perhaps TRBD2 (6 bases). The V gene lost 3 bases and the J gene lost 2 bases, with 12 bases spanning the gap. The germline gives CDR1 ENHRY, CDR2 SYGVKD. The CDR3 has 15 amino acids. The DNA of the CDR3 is TGTGCCATCAGTGAACGAGCGGGTCCCACAGATACGCAGTATTTT. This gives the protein CAISERAGPTDTQYF.

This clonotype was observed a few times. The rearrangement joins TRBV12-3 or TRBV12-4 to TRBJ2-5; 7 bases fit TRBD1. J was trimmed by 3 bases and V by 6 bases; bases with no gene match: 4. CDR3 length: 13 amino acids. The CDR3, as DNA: TGTGCCAGCAGCGACGGGACAGAAGAGACCCAGTACTTC. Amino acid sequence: CASSDGTEETQYF.

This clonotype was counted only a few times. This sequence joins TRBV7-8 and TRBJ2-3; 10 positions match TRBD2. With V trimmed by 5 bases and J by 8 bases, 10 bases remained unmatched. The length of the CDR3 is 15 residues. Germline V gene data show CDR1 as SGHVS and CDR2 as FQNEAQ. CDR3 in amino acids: CASSPQRGGAVTQYF. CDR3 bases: TGTGCCAGCAGCCCCCAGCGGGGGGGCGCTGTTACGCAGTATTTT.

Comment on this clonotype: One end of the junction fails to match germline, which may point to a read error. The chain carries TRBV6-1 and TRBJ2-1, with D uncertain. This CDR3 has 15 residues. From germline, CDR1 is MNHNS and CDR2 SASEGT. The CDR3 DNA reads TGTGCCAGCAGCGAAGGCCCTAACTTGTACAATGAGCAGTTCTTC. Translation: CASSEGPNLYNEQFF.

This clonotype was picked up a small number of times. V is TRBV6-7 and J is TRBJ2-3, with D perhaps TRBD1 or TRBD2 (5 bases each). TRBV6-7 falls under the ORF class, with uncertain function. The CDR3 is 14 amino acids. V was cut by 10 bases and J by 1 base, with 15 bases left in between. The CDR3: CAKPSGACTDTQYF. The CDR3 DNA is TGTGCCAAGCCGTCCGGGGCTTGCACAGATACGCAGTATTTT.

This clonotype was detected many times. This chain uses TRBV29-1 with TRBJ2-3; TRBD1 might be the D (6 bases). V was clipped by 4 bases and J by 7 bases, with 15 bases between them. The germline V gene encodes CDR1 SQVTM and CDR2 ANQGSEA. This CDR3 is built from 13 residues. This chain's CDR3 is CSVGGQYGNTQYF. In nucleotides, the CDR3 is TGCAGCGTTGGAGGACAGTACGGTAATACGCAGTATTTT.

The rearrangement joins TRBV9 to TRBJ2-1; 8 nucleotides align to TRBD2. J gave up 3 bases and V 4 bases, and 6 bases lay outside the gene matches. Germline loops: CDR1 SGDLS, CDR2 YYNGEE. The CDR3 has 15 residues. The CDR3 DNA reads TGTGCCAGCAGCCCTAAGCGGGAGAACTACAATGAGCAGTTCTTC. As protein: CASSPKRENYNEQFF.

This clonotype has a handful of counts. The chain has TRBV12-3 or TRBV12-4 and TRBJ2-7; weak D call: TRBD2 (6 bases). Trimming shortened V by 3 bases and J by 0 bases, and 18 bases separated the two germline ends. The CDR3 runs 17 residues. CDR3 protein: CASSFSGGRASSYEQYV. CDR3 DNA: TGTGCCAGCAGTTTTTCCGGGGGTAGGGCGAGCTCCTACGAGCAGTACGTC.

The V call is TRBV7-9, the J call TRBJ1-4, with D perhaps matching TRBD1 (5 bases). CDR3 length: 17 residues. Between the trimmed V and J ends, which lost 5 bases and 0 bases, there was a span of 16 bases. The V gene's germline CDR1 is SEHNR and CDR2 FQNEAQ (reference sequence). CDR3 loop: CASSIGAGVATNEKLFF. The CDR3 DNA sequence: TGTGCCAGCAGCATCGGGGCGGGAGTTGCAACTAATGAAAAACTGTTTTTT.

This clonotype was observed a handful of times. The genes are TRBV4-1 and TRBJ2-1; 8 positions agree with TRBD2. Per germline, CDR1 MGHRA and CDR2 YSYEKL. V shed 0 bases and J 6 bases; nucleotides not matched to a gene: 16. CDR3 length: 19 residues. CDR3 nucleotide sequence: TGCGCCAGCAGCCAAGAATATCTAACCAGACTAGCGCCGTGCAATGAGCAGTTCTTC. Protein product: CASSQEYLTRLAPCNEQFF.

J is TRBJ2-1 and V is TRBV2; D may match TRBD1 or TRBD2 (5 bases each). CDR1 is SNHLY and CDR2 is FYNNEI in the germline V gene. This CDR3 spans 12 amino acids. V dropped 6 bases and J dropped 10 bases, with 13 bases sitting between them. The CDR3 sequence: CASRLGTREQFF. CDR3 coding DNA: TGTGCCAGCAGACTAGGGACGAGAGAGCAGTTCTTC.

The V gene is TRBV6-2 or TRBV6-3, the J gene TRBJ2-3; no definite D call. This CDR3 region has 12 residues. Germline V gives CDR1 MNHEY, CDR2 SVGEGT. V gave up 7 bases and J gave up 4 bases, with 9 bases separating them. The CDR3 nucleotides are TGTGCCAGCACCCAAAGGTCAGATACGCAGTATTTT. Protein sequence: CASTQRSDTQYF.